This T cell receptor (beta chain) was sequenced in a study of naive and memory T cell subsets. This CDR3 region has 14 residues. Germline V CDR1 and CDR2: SGHVS, FQNEAQ. The V end was cut by 2 bases, the J end by 3 bases, with 9 bases between. Sequential positive selection took CD4 T cells first, then CD8 T cells. An equimolar mix of two oligonucleotides served as the beta constant-region primer for TRBC1 and TRBC2. TCRdb recomputed calls from the UMI-ligation and nested PCR reads with MiXCR, one row per CDR3 protein. The sample has 84,000 or so distinct CDR3 sequences, more than 6.5% seen once. Sample: central memory CD4+ T cells from blood. This clonotype was sampled from a human donor in good health. The gene calls are TRBV7-8 and TRBJ2-3; D uncertain. CDR3 DNA: TGTGCCAGCAGCTTACGTTTAGAAACAGATACGCAGTATTTT. Protein sequence: CASSLRLETDTQYF.